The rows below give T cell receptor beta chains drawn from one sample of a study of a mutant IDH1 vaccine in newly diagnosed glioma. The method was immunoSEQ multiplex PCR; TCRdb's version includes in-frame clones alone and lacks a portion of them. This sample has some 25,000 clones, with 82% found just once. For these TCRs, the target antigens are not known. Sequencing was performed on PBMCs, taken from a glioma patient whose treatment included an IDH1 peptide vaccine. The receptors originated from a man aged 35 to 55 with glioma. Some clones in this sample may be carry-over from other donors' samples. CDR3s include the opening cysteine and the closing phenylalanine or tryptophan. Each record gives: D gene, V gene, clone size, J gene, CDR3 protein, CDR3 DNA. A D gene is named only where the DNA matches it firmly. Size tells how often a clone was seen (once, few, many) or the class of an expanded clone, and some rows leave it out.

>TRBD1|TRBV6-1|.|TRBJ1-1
CASSVQGGSNTEAFF
TGTGCCAGCAGTGTACAAGGGGGCAGTAACACTGAAGCTTTCTTT
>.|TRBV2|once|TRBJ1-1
CASSVEEPAEAFF
TGTGCCAGCAGTGTGGAAGAGCCCGCTGAAGCTTTCTTT
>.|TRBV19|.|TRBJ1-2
CASSGQGDYGYTF
TGTGCCAGTAGTGGGCAGGGCGACTATGGCTACACCTTC
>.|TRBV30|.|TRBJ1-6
CAWSSGTRNSPLHF
TGTGCCTGGAGTTCCGGGACGAGGAATTCACCCCTCCACTTT
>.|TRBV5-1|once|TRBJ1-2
CASSTGGQNYGYTF
TGCGCCAGCAGCACGGGGGGGCAGAACTATGGCTACACCTTC
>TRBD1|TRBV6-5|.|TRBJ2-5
CASNPTGYQETQYF
TGTGCCAGCAACCCGACAGGGTACCAAGAGACCCAGTACTTC
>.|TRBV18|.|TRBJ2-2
CASSPGQDTGELFF
TGTGCCAGCTCACCAGGGCAAGACACCGGGGAGCTGTTTTTT
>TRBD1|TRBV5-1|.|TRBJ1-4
CASSPAGTGSEKLFF
TGCGCCAGCAGCCCTGCCGGGACAGGGTCTGAAAAACTGTTTTTT
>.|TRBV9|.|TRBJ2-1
CASSVDGALNEQFF
TGTGCCAGCAGCGTAGATGGGGCCTTGAATGAGCAGTTCTTC
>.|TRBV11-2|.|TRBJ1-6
CASSLGTADSPLHF
TGTGCCAGCAGCTTAGGGACAGCTGATTCACCCCTCCACTTT
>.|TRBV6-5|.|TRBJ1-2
CASSFGGGGYTF
TGTGCCAGCAGTTTCGGGGGAGGTGGCTACACCTTC
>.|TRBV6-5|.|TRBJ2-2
CASTRRIENTGELFF
TGTGCCAGCACCCGAAGGATCGAGAACACCGGGGAGCTGTTTTTT
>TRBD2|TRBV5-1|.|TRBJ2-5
CASSLDTGGETQYF
TGCGCCAGCAGCTTGGACACGGGAGGAGAGACCCAGTACTTC
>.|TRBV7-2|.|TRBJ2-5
CASTLWYATQETQYF
TGTGCCAGCACCCTTTGGTATGCTACCCAAGAGACCCAGTACTTC
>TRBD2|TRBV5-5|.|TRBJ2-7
CASSLGGRVPSYEQYF
TGTGCCAGCAGCTTGGGAGGGAGGGTACCCTCCTACGAGCAGTACTTC
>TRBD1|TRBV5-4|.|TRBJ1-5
CASSSDRGQPQHF
TGTGCCAGCAGCTCGGACAGGGGCCAGCCCCAGCATTTT
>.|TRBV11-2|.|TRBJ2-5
CASSLGSGFQETQYF
TGTGCCAGCAGCTTAGGTTCGGGATTCCAAGAGACCCAGTACTTC
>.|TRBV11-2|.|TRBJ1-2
CASSFSVGSHGYTF
TGTGCCAGCAGCTTTTCCGTGGGTTCGCATGGCTACACCTTC
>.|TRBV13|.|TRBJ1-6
CASSFDGRGGSPLHF
TGTGCCAGCAGCTTCGATGGGAGGGGGGGCTCACCCCTCCACTTT
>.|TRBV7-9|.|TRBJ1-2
CASIDSTYGYTF
TGTGCCAGCATAGACAGTACCTATGGCTACACCTTC
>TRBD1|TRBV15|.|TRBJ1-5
CATSRGQGAGQPQHF
TGTGCCACCAGCAGAGGACAGGGGGCGGGTCAGCCCCAGCATTTT
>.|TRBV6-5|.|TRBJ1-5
CASSYSPSTEGQPQHF
TGTGCCAGCAGTTACTCTCCCAGCACTGAAGGTCAGCCCCAGCATTTT
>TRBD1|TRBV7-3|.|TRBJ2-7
CASSPQGALSEQYF
TGTGCCAGCAGCCCACAGGGGGCGCTTAGCGAGCAGTACTTC
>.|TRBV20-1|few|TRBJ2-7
CSAGYRDEQYF
TGCAGTGCAGGCTACCGGGACGAGCAGTACTTC
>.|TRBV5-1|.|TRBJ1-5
CASIPRPVYLPGGNQPQHF
TGCGCCAGCATTCCCCGCCCCGTGTATTTGCCGGGCGGCAATCAGCCCCAGCATTTT
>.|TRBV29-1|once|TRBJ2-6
CSVDGSGANVLTF
TGCAGCGTTGATGGCTCTGGGGCCAACGTCCTGACTTTC
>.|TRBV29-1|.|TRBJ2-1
CSVTPLRGEQFF
TGCAGCGTTACACCCCTCCGGGGCGAGCAGTTCTTC
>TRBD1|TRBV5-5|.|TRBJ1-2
CASRRDRASYGYTF
TGTGCCAGCAGAAGGGACAGGGCGAGCTATGGCTACACCTTC
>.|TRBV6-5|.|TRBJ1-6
CASRRQDYNSPLHF
TGTGCCAGCAGGCGACAGGACTATAATTCACCCCTCCACTTT
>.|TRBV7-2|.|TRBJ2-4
CASSLGSTKNIQYF
TGTGCCAGCAGCTTGGGGTCTACGAAAAACATTCAGTACTTC
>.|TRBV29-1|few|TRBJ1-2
CSGDTNYDYTF
TGCAGCGGGGACACGAATTATGACTACACCTTC
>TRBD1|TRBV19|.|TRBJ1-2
CASSTWDRGTMRYTF
TGTGCCAGTAGTACTTGGGACAGGGGAACTATGCGCTACACCTTC
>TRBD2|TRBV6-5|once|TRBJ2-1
CASSRLAGGQVEQFF
TGTGCCAGCAGCCGACTAGCGGGGGGCCAGGTTGAGCAGTTCTTC
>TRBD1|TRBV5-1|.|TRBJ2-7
CASSSTGTAVYEQYF
TGCGCCAGCAGCTCAACCGGGACAGCAGTCTACGAGCAGTACTTC
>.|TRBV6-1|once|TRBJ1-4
CASSDRWGGREKLFF
TGTGCCAGCAGTGATAGGTGGGGGGGAAGAGAAAAACTGTTTTTT
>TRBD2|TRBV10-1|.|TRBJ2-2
CASSIAGDTGELFF
TGCGCCAGCTCCATAGCGGGGGACACCGGGGAGCTGTTTTTT
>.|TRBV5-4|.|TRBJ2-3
CASSLDPTDTQYF
TGTGCCAGCAGCCTAGACCCCACAGATACGCAGTATTTT
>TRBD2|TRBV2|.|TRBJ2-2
CASSGTSGYRQILNTGELFF
TGTGCCAGCAGCGGGACTAGCGGGTACCGACAAATCCTTAACACCGGGGAGCTGTTTTTT
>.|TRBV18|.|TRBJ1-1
CASSLTGLEAFF
TGTGCCAGCTCACTCACAGGGCTTGAAGCTTTCTTT
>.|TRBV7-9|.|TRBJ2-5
CASSWTVPGETQYF
TGTGCCAGCAGCTGGACAGTTCCGGGGGAGACCCAGTACTTC
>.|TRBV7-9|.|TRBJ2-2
CASSRLNTGELFF
TGTGCCAGCAGCCGTCTCAACACCGGGGAGCTGTTTTTT
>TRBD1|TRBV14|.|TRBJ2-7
CASSQRVTGGRSYEQYF
TGTGCCAGCAGCCAAAGAGTGACAGGGGGCAGGTCCTACGAGCAGTACTTC
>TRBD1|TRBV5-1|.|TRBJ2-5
CASSLEGQGAVETQYF
TGCGCCAGCAGCTTGGAAGGACAGGGGGCTGTGGAGACCCAGTACTTC
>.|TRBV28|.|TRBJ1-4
CASSNPGVWEKLFF
TGTGCCAGCTCCAACCCAGGGGTATGGGAAAAACTGTTTTTT
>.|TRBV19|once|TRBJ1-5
CASNLGGQPQHF
TGTGCCAGTAACCTGGGCGGGCAGCCCCAGCATTTT
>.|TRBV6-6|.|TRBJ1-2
CASSYSPGESLGGYTF
TGTGCCAGCAGTTACTCCCCGGGGGAGTCCCTTGGTGGCTACACCTTC
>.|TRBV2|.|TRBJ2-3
CANSEEADTQYF
TGTGCCAATAGTGAGGAGGCAGATACGCAGTATTTT
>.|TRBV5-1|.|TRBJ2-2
CASSLGQGPTGELFF
TGCGCCAGCAGCTTGGGGCAGGGTCCCACCGGGGAGCTGTTTTTT
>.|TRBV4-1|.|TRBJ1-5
CASSQDLRGRAGQPQHF
TGCGCCAGCAGCCAAGATCTCAGGGGCAGGGCCGGTCAGCCCCAGCATTTT